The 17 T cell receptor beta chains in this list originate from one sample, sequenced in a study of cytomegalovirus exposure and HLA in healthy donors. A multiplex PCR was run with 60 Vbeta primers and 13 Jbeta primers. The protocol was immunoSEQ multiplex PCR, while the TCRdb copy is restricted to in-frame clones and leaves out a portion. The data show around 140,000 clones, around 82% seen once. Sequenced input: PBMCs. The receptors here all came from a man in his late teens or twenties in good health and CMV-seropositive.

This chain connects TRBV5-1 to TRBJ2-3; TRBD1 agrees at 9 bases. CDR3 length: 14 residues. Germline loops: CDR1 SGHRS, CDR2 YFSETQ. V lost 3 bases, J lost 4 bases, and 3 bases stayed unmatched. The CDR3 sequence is CASSSGQGADTQYF. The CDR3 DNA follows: TGCGCCAGCAGCTCGGGACAGGGCGCAGATACGCAGTATTTT.

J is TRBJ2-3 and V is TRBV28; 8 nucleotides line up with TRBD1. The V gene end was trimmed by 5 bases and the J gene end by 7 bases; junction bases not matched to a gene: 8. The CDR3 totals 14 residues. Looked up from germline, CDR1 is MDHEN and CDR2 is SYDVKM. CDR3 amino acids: CASSPSTGGNTQYF. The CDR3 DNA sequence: TGTGCCAGCAGTCCCTCCACAGGGGGGAATACGCAGTATTTT.

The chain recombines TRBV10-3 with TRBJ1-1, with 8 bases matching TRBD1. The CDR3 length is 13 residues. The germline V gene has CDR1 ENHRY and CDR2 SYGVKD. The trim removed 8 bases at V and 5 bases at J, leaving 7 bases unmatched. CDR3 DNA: TGTGCCATCTCCACGACAGGGGTGACTGAAGCTTTCTTT. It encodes CAISTTGVTEAFF.

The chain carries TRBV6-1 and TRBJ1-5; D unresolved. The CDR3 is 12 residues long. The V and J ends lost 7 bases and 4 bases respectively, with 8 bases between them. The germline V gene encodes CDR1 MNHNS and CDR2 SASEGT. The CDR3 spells CASTVANQPQHF. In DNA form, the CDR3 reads TGTGCCAGCACCGTAGCTAATCAGCCCCAGCATTTT.

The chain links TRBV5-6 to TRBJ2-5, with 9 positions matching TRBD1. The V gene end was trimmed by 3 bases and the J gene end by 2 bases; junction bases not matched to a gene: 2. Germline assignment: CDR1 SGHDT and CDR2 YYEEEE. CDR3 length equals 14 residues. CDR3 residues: CASSWDRVQETQYF. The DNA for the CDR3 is TGTGCCAGCAGCTGGGACAGGGTTCAAGAGACCCAGTACTTC.

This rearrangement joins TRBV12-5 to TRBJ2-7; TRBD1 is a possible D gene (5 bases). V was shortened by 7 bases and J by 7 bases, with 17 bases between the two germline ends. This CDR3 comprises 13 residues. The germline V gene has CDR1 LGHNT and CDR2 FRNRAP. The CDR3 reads CASANSLDNEQYF. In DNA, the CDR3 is TGTGCTAGTGCCAACTCCTTGGACAATGAGCAGTACTTC.

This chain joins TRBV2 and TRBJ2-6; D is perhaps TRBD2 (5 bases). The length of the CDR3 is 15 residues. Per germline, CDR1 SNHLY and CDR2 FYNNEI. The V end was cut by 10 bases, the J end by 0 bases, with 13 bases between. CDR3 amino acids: CATQEDYSGANVLTF. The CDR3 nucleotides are TGTGCCACCCAGGAGGATTACTCTGGGGCCAACGTCCTGACTTTC.

The CDR3 region is CASSFKREGSGELFF. The DNA of the CDR3 is TGTGCCAGCAGCTTCAAGCGGGAGGGGTCCGGGGAGCTGTTTTTT. The chain uses TRBV7-3 and TRBJ2-2; TRBD2 agrees at 10 bases. The V segment lost 3 bases and the J segment 6 bases; nucleotides outside the gene matches: 4. Per germline, CDR1 SGHTA and CDR2 FQGTGA. This CDR3 spans 15 amino acids.

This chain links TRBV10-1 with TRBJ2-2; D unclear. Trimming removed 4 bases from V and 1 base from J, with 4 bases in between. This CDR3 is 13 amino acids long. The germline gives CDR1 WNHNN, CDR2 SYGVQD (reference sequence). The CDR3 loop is CASSVRNTGELFF. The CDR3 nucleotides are TGCGCCAGCAGTGTTAGGAACACCGGGGAGCTGTTTTTT.

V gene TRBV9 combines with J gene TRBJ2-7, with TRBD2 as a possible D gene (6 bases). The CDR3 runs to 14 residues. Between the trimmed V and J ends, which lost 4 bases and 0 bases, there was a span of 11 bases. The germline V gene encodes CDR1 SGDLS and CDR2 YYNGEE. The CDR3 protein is CASSLGGISYEQYF. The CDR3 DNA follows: TGTGCCAGCAGCTTAGGAGGGATCTCCTACGAGCAGTACTTC.

The DNA of the CDR3 is TGTGCCAGCAGTAAGAGAAATGAGCAGTTCTTC. Its translation is CASSKRNEQFF. V is TRBV2 and J is TRBJ2-1, with D unresolved. The CDR3 contains 11 residues. Germline V gene lookup returns CDR1 SNHLY and CDR2 FYNNEI. Trimming shortened V by 5 bases and J by 7 bases, and 6 bases separated the two germline ends.

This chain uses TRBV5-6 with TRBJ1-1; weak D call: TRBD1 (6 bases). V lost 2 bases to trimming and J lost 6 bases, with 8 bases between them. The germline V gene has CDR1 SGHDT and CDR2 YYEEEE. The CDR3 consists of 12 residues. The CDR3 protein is CASSFGQSEAFF. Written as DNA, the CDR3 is TGTGCCAGCAGCTTCGGACAGTCTGAAGCTTTCTTT.

The CDR3 DNA follows: TGTGCCAGCACCCTTTCGTGGAGGGTGGAGGAGACCCAGTACTTC. This gives the protein CASTLSWRVEETQYF. The V call is TRBV5-6, the J call TRBJ2-5, with D maybe TRBD2 (6 bases). Germline loops: CDR1 SGHDT, CDR2 YYEEEE. This CDR3 is 15 amino acids long. V shed 6 bases and J shed 5 bases, with 20 bases lying between them.

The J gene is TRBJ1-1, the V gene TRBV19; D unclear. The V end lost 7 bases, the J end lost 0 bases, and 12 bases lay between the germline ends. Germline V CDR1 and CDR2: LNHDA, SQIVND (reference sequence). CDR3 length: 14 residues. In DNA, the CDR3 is TGTGCCAGTACGGTCGGAGTTATGAACACTGAAGCTTTCTTT. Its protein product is CASTVGVMNTEAFF. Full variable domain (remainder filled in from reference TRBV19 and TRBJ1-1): DGGITQSPKYLFRKEGQNVTLSCEQNLNHDAMYWYRQDPGQGLRLIYYSQIVNDFQKGDIAEGYSVSREKKESFPLTVTSAQKNPTAFYLCASTVGVMNTEAFFGQGTRLTVV.

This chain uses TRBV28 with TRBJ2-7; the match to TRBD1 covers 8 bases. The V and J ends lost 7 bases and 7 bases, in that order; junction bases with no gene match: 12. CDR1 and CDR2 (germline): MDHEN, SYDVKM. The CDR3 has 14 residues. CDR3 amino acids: CASKIDRGAGEQYF. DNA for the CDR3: TGTGCCAGCAAGATCGACAGGGGAGCGGGTGAGCAGTACTTC.

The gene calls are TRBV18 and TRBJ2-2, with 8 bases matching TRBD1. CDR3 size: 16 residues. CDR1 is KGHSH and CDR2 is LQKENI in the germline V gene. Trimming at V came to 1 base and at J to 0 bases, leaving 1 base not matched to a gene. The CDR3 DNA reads TGTGCCAGCTCACCACGACAGGGGACGAACACCGGGGAGCTGTTTTTT. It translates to CASSPRQGTNTGELFF.

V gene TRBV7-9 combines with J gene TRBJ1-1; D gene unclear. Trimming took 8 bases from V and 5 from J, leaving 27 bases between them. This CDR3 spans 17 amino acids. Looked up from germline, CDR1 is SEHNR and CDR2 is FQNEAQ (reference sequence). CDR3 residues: CASAPPRLSEGRTEAFF. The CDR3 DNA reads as TGTGCCAGCGCCCCCCCCCGCCTATCAGAGGGAAGAACTGAAGCTTTCTTT.